This TCR beta chain stems from a study of B cell selection in AIRE deficiency. Study outcomes and limitations: Healthy Tconv contained around two fifths of shared healthy Treg sequences; only TCRbeta sequenced. Of about 3,900 shared Treg TCRbeta sequences, roughly 32% were healthy-donor-only and just under 9.5% patient-only. Shared Treg sequences had shorter CDR3s, biased toward rearrangements with few non-templated insertions.

Notes on this clone: The antigen is not known.

Sequencing was performed with immunoSEQ multiplex PCR; in TCRdb, only in-frame clones are kept and a portion is missing. The data show around 22,000 clones, approximately 91% seen once. CDR3 size: 15 residues. Germline-derived CDR1 and CDR2 are SNHLY and FYNNEI. Between the trimmed V and J ends, which lost 4 bases and 2 bases, there was a span of 13 bases. Regulatory T cells were sorted as CD4+CD25hiCD127low/negative cells. This chain joins TRBV2 and TRBJ2-3, with no clear D. This TCR was sampled from a human donor in good health. Sequencing input: CD4+CD25+ Tregs sorted from PBMCs. The CDR3 sequence: CASSVAVAHTDTQYF. Here the CDR3 DNA reads TGTGCCAGCAGTGTGGCGGTAGCTCACACAGATACGCAGTATTTT.